The entry that follows covers one T cell receptor beta chain sequence. This sample stems from a study of cytomegalovirus exposure and HLA in healthy donors. The PCR was carried out with 60 Vbeta primers and 13 Jbeta primers. Repertoires were generated with immunoSEQ multiplex PCR, while TCRdb's copy carries only in-frame clones and drops some. This sample has a few hundred thousand clones, with more than 60% found just once. Donors in the study were healthy people who gave bone marrow. With 6 bases removed from V and 7 bases from J, the gap between germline ends came to 22 bases. The germline CDR1 and CDR2 sequences are PRHDT and FYEKMQ (reference sequence). The CDR3 runs to 16 residues.

The clonotype comes from a woman aged 25 to 39 in good health and CMV-seronegative. The chain uses TRBV13 and TRBJ2-1; unclear D gene. Sequenced material: PBMCs. Here the CDR3 reads CASRVAAEGTTNEQFF. The CDR3 nucleotides are TGTGCCAGCAGGGTTGCGGCAGAAGGTACTACAAATGAGCAGTTCTTC.